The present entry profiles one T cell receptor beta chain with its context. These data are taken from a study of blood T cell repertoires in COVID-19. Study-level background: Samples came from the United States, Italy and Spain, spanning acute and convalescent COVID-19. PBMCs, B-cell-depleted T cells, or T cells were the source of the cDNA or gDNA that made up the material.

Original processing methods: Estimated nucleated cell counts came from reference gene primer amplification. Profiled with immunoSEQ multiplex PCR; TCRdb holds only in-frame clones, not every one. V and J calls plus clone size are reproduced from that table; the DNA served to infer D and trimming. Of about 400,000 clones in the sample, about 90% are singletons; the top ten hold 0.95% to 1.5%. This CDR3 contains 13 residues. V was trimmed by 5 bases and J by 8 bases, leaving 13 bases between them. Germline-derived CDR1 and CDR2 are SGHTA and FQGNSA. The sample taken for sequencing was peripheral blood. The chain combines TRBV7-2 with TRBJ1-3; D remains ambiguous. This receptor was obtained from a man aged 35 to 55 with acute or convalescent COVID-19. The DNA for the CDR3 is TGTGCCAGCAGCGCAGCGGGCTTGCACACCATATATTTT. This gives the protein CASSAAGLHTIYF. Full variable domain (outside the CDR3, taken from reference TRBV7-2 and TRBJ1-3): GAGVSQSPSNKVTEKGKDVELRCDPISGHTALYWYRQSLGQGLEFLIYFQGNSAPDKSGLPSDRFSAERTGGSVSTLTIQRTQQEDSAVYLCASSAAGLHTIYFGEGSWLTVV.